This entry features one T cell receptor beta chain sequence. Its matching antigen is unknown. From germline, CDR1 is SEHNR and CDR2 FQNEAQ (reference sequence). V shed 5 bases and J shed 5 bases, with 14 bases lying between them. CDR3 size: 14 residues. This entry is derived from a study of T cells in narcolepsy. Across the study: Healthy controls were enrolled alongside patients with narcolepsy type 1 or type 2. Findings and caveats of the study: Same-patient CSF and blood CD4+ T cell clonotypes included HCRT-specific and TRIB2-specific autoreactive ones. Blood of same and different patients, but not healthy controls, reportedly held recurring autoreactive clonotypes.

Sequencing was performed with immunoSEQ multiplex PCR; in TCRdb, only in-frame clones are kept and a portion is missing. This table has under 40,000 clones, 84% appearing once. The chain links TRBV7-9 to TRBJ2-3, with D possibly being TRBD2 (5 bases). Sequenced material: CD45RA- memory CD4+ T cells from PBMCs. The clonotype comes from a human donor with narcolepsy. CDR3 in amino acids: CASSPGGWGDTQYF. The CDR3 coding sequence is TGTGCCAGCAGCCCGGGCGGGTGGGGAGATACGCAGTATTTT.